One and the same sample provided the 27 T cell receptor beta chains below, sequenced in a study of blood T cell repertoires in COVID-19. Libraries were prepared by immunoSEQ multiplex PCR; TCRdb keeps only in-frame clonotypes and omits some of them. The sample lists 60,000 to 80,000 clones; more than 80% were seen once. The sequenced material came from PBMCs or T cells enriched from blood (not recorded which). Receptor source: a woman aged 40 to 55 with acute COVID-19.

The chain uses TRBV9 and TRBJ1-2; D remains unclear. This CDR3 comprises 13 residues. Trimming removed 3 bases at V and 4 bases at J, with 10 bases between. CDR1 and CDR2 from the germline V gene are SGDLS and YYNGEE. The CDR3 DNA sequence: TGTGCCAGCAGCGCCAGTGGCCCCTATGGCTACACCTTC. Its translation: CASSASGPYGYTF.

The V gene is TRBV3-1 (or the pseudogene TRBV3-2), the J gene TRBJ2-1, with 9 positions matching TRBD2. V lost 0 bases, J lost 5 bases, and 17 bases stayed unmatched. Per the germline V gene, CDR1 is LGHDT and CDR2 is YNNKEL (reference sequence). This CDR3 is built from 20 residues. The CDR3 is CASSQERKYSGSPYNNEQFF. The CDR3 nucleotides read TGTGCCAGCAGCCAAGAACGGAAATATAGCGGGAGCCCCTATAACAATGAGCAGTTCTTC.

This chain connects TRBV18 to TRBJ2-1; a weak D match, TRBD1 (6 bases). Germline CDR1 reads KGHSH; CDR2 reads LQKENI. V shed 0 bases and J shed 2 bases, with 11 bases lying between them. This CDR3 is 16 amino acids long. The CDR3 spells CASSPPVPGAYNEQFF. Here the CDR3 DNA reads TGTGCCAGCTCACCACCGGTCCCAGGGGCCTACAATGAGCAGTTCTTC.

The CDR3 bases are TGTGCCAGCAGCCGGACTAAGAACACCGGGGAGCTGTTTTTT. Its translation: CASSRTKNTGELFF. V usage is TRBV6-5 and J usage is TRBJ2-2, with D maybe TRBD2 (6 bases). The V gene's germline CDR1 is MNHEY and CDR2 SVGAGI. The CDR3 totals 14 residues. Deletions cut 6 bases from V and 1 base from J, with 9 bases between.

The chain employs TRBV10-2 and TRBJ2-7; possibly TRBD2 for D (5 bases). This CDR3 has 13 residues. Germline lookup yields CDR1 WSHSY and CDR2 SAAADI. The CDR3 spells CASREVGVHEQYV. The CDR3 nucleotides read TGCGCCAGCCGTGAAGTCGGGGTCCACGAGCAGTACGTC.

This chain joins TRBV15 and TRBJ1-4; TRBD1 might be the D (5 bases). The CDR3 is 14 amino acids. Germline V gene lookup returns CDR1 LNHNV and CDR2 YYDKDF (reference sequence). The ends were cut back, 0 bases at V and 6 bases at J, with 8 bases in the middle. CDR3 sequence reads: CATSRDLRDEKLFF. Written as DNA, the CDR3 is TGTGCCACCAGCAGAGATCTCAGGGATGAAAAACTGTTTTTT. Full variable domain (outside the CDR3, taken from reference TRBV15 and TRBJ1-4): DAMVIQNPRYQVTQFGKPVTLSCSQTLNHNVMYWYQQKSSQAPKLLFHYYDKDFNNEADTPDNFQSRRPNTSFCFLDIRSPGLGDTAMYLCATSRDLRDEKLFFGSGTQLSVL.

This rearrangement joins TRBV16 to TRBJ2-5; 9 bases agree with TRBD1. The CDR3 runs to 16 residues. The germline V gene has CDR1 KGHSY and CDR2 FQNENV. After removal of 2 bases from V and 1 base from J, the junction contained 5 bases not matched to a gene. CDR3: CASSQTGTGTQETQYF. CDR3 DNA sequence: TGTGCCAGCAGCCAAACCGGGACAGGGACCCAAGAGACCCAGTACTTC.

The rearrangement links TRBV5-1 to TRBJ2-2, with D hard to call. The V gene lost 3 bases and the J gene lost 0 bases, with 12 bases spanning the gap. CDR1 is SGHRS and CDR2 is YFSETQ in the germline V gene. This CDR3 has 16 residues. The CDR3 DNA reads TGCGCCAGCAGCTCTATCGTTTCCGCGAACACCGGGGAGCTGTTTTTT. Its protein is CASSSIVSANTGELFF.

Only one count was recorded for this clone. CDR3 residues: CASSLALSRTGTEKLFF. DNA of the CDR3: TGTGCCAGCAGCTTAGCGCTAAGCCGGACAGGGACTGAAAAACTGTTTTTT. The V and J genes are TRBV7-6 and TRBJ1-4, with TRBD1 matching 8 bases. The germline CDR1 and CDR2 sequences are SGHVS and FNYEAQ. J gave up 7 bases and V 0 bases, and 10 bases lay outside the gene matches. This CDR3 comprises 17 residues.

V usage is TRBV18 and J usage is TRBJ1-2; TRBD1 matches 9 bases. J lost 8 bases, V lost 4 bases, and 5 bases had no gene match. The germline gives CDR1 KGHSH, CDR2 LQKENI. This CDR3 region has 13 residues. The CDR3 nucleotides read TGTGCCAGCTCACGGGACAGGGCTGAGGGCTACACCTTC. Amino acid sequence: CASSRDRAEGYTF.

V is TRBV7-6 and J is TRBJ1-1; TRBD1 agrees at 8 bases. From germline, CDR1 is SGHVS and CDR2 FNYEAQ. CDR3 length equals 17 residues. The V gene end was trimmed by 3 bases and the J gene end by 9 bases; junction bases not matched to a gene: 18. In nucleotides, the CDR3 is TGTGCCAGCAGCTTCGATATGACAGGGGCGCAGGGGGGGCAAGCTTTCTTT. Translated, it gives CASSFDMTGAQGGQAFF.

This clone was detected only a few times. The CDR3 here is CASSLGQLRGAGYGYTF. The CDR3 DNA reads as TGCGCCAGCAGCTTGGGCCAGTTGCGGGGGGCTGGATATGGCTACACCTTC. The rearrangement uses TRBV5-1 and TRBJ1-2; perhaps TRBD1 as D (6 bases). This CDR3 comprises 17 residues. The V gene lost 0 bases and the J gene lost 5 bases, with 20 bases spanning the gap. Germline V gene data show CDR1 as SGHRS and CDR2 as YFSETQ.

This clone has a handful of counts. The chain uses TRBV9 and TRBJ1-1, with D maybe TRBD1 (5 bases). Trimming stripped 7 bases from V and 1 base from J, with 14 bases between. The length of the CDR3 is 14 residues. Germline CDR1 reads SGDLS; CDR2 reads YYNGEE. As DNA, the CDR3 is TGTGCCAGCGGTGGGGGGACCGAGAACACTGAAGCTTTCTTT. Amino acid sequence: CASGGGTENTEAFF.

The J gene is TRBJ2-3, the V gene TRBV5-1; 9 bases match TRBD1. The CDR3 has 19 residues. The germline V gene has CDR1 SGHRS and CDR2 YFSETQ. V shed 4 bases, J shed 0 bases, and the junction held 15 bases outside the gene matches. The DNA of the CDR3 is TGCGCCAGCAGCCCGACATTCCGGGACAGGGACACGAGCACAGATACGCAGTATTTT. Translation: CASSPTFRDRDTSTDTQYF.

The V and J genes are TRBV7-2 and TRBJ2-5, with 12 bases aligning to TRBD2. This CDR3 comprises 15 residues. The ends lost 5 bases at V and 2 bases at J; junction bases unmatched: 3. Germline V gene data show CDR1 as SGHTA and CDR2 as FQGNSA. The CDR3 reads CASSHTSGGQETQYF. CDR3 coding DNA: TGTGCCAGCAGCCATACTAGCGGGGGGCAAGAGACCCAGTACTTC.

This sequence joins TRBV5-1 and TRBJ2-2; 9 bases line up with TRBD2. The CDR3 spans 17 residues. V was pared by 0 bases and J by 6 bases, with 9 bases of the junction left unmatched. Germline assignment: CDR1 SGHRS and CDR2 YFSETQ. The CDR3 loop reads CASSLAPRGGEPGELFF. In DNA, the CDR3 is TGCGCCAGCAGCTTGGCCCCGCGGGGGGGCGAGCCCGGGGAGCTGTTTTTT.

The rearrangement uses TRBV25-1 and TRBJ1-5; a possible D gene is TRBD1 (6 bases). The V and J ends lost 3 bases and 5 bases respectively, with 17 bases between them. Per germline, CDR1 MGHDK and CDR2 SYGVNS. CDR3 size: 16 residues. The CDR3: CASSESGTLIDQPQHF. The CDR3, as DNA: TGTGCCAGCAGTGAGTCCGGGACATTAATTGATCAGCCCCAGCATTTT.

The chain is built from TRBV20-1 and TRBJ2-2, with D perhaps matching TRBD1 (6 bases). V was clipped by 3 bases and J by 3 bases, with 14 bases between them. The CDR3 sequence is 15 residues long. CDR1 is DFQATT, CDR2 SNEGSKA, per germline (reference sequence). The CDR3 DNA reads TGCAGTGCTAGTCCCATCAACAGGGACACCGGGGAGCTGTTTTTT. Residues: CSASPINRDTGELFF.

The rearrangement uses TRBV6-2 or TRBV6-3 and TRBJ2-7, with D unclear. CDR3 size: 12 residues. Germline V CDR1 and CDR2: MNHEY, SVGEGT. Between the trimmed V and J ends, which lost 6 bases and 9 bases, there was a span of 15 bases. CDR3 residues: CASSPTTGGQYV. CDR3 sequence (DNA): TGTGCCAGCAGCCCCACCACCGGTGGGCAGTACGTC.

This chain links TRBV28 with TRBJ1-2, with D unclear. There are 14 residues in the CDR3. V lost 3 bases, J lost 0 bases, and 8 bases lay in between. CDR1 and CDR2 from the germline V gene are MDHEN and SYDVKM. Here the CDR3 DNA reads TGTGCCAGCAGTTTGGGGAGAGCTAACTATGGCTACACCTTC. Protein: CASSLGRANYGYTF.

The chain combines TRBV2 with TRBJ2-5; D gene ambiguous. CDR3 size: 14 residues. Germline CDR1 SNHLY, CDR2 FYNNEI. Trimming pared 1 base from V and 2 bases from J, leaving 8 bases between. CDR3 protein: CASSEVVKQETQYF. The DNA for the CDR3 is TGTGCCAGCAGTGAAGTCGTAAAACAAGAGACCCAGTACTTC.

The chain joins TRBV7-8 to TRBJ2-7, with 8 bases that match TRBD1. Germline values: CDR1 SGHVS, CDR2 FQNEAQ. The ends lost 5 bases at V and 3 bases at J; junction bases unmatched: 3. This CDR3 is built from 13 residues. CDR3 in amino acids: CASSPGTGYEQYF. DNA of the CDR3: TGTGCCAGCAGCCCAGGGACAGGCTACGAGCAGTACTTC.

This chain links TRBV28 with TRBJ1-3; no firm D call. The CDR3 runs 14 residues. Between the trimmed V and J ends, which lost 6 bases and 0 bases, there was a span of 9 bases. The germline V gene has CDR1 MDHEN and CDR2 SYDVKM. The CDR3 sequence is CASSLTISGNTIYF. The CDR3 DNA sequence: TGTGCCAGCAGCTTGACAATCTCTGGAAACACCATATATTTT.

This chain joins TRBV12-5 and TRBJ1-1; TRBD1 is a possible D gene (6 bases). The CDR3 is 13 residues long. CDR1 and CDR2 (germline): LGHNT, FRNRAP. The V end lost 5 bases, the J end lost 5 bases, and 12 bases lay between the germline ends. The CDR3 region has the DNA TGTGCTAGTGGTCTTAACAGGGCGACTGAAGCTTTCTTT. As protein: CASGLNRATEAFF.

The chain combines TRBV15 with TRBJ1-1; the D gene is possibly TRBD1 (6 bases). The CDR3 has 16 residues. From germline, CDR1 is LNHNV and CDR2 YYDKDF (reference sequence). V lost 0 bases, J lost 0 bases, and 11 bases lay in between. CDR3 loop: CATSRETGSLNTEAFF. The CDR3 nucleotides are TGTGCCACCAGCAGAGAAACAGGGTCTTTGAACACTGAAGCTTTCTTT.

The CDR3 DNA reads TGTGCCAGCAGCTCAGGACTAGCCTCCTACAATGAGCAGTTCTTC. Amino acids: CASSSGLASYNEQFF. The chain couples TRBV7-3 to TRBJ2-1, with 8 bases fitting TRBD2. Per the germline V gene, CDR1 is SGHTA and CDR2 is FQGTGA. The CDR3 consists of 15 residues. The junction had 2 bases not matched to a gene; V was cut back by 4 bases and J by 0 bases. Combining the CDR3 with reference TRBV7-3 and TRBJ2-1 gives the whole variable domain GAGVSQTPSNKVTEKGKYVELRCDPISGHTALYWYRQSLGQGPEFLIYFQGTGAADDSGLPNDRFFAVRPEGSVSTLKIQRTERGDSAVYLCASSSGLASYNEQFFGPGTRLTVL.

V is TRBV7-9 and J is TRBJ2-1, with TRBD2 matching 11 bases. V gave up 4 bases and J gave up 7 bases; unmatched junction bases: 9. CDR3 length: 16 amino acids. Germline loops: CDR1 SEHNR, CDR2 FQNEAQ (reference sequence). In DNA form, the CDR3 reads TGTGCCAGCAGCTCCCAATCTAGCGGGAGGCGGAATGAGCAGTTCTTC. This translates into CASSSQSSGRRNEQFF.